This T cell receptor beta chain was obtained from a study of blood T cell repertoires in COVID-19 (dated by TCRdb to about 2020). The study in broad terms: Samples covering the acute and convalescent phases of COVID-19 were provided by collaborators in the United States, Italy and Spain. The prospective study material was composed of cDNA or gDNA derived from T cells, B-cell-depleted T cells, or PBMCs. Deeply sampled blood TCRbeta repertoires from subjects exposed to, actively infected with, or recovered from COVID-19 were included in the dataset. A freely available public database, intended as a resource for researchers studying the immune response to SARS-CoV-2, is where the repertoires were released. The samples were drawn from two sources: the first 160 participants of the ongoing ImmuneRACE study, and 1,200 or so subjects contributed by 6 global collaborators. Nearly every sample came with metadata listing a de-identified subject ID, COVID-19 status, age in years and sex. Where available, HLA class I and class II types were obtained from metadata supplied by the sample provider rather than from assay-based typing. Study-level results and caveats: How much clinical and demographic metadata was included differed by source and by participant, and the metadata was provided uncurated.

Concerning this clone itself: This clone's antigen is unknown. No clone much larger than this one lies a single base away; base qualities are absent.

TCRbeta CDR3 regions were amplified from genomic DNA using the immunoSEQ Assay, a bias-controlled multiplex PCR. In the authors' own workflow: The number of nucleated cells in each sample was estimated by amplification of reference gene primers within the assay. To quantify the absolute abundance of each unique TCRbeta CDR3 rearrangement, sequence reads were collapsed and filtered. Productive Simpson clonality was computed per sample as the square root of Simpson's diversity index over productive rearrangements. As stored in TCRdb, this immuneACCESS dataset retains in-frame rearrangements with V and J assigned. A fraction of the clones does not appear; measured against another copy, unresolved V genes explain less than half of the discrepancy, and the remainder lacks a known reason. That table furnishes V, J and clone size, whereas the DNA furnished D and trimming. The sample includes 250,000 or so clones, with 80% to 85% observed a single time. The top ten clones comprise less than 3.5% of the sample.

The CDR3 covers 13 residues, taking in both the cysteine and the phenylalanine. Just the 39-base CDR3 DNA is kept, in frame starting at base 1. The germline V gene yields LGHNT for CDR1 and FRNRAP for CDR2. Unmatched junction bases come to 0, with V trimmed by 1 base and J by 7 bases. Collaborating institutions collected whole blood in K2EDTA tubes following their own protocols. For TCRbeta analysis, collaborators shipped samples in one of three forms: frozen whole blood, isolated PBMCs, or DNA extracted from either of those sample types. The sequence is built from TRBV12-5 and TRBJ2-1, with 8 middle bases fitting TRBD1. The receptor's source is a woman aged 18-29 years with acute or convalescent COVID-19. The source material was peripheral blood. The CDR3: CASGLDRGNEQFF. The DNA reads TGTGCTAGTGGTTTGGACAGGGGGAATGAGCAGTTCTTC.